This TCR beta chain was obtained from a study of shared clonotypes between healthy human individuals. Assay used: immunoSEQ multiplex PCR; TCRdb lists only in-frame clones, some missing. The sample shows 2,100,000 or so clones, around 95% of them seen only once. Overall study findings and caveats: Donors were few, which limited the genetic and exposure-history diversity represented. Rarefaction showed that sequencing of sorted subsets was incomplete (despite large depth). As a rule, naive subsets had a larger estimated richness than memory subsets.

Nashville, Tennessee was home to all donors, who were Caucasian adults. A note on this clone: Antigen: not known.

This receptor was obtained from a man aged 18-30 years in good health. The sequenced sample consisted of naive CD4+ T cells sorted from blood. Subset: CD45RA+ positively selected.

The CDR3 DNA reads as TGTGCCAGTAGTGCCTGGGCAGACTCCTACGAGCAGTACTTC. Protein: CASSAWADSYEQYF. The rearrangement uses TRBV19 and TRBJ2-7, with D unresolved. V was pared by 5 bases and J by 0 bases, with 11 bases between. CDR3 length: 14 residues. Germline-derived CDR1 and CDR2 are LNHDA and SQIVND (reference sequence).